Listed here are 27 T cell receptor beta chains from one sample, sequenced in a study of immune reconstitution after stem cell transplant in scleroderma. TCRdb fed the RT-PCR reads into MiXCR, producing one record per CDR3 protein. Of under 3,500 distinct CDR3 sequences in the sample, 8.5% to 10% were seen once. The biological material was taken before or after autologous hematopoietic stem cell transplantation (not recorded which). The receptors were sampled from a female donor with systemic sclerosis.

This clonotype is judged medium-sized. The CDR3 loop is CASSENGGVWPQHF. CDR3 DNA sequence: TGTGCCAGCAGTGAAAATGGGGGCGTGTGGCCCCAGCATTTT. This chain connects TRBV2 to TRBJ1-5; maybe TRBD1 (6 bases). The CDR3 has 14 amino acids. Trimming shortened V by 2 bases and J by 9 bases, and 14 bases separated the two germline ends. Looked up from germline, CDR1 is SNHLY and CDR2 is FYNNEI.

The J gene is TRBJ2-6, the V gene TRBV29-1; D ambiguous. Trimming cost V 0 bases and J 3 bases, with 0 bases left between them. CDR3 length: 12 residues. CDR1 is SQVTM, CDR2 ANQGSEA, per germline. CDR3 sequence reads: CSVEDGANVLTF. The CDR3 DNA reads TGCAGCGTTGAAGATGGGGCCAACGTCCTGACTTTC.

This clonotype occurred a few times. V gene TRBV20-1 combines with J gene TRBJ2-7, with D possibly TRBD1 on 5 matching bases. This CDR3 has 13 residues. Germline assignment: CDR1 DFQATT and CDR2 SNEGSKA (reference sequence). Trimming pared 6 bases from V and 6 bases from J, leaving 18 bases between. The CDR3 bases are TGCAGTGCAAAAGAGACAGTATCTTCCGAGCAGTACTTC. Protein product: CSAKETVSSEQYF.

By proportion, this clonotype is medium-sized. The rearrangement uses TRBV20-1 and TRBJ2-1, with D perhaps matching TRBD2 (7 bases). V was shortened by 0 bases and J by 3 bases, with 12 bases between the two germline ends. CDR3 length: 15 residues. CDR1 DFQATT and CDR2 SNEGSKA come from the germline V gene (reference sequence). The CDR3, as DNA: TGCAGTGCTAGAGAGGGAGGGGGGGTCTACAATGAGCAGTTCTTC. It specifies CSAREGGGVYNEQFF.

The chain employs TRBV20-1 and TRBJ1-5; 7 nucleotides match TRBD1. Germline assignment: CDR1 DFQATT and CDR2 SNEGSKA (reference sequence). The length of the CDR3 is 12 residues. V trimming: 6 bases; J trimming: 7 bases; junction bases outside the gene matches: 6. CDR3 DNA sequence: TGCAGTGCACCGGGACAGAAACAGCCCCAGCATTTT. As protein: CSAPGQKQPQHF.

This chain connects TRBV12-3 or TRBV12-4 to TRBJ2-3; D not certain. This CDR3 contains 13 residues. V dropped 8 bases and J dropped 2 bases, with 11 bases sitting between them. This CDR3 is CASLPPDTDTQYF. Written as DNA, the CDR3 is TGTGCCAGCCTTCCCCCCGACACAGATACGCAGTATTTT.

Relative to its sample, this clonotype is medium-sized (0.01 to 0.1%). In nucleotides, the CDR3 is TGTGCCAGCAGTTACGCCGGGGAGACCCAGTACTTC. Its protein is CASSYAGETQYF. The chain has TRBV6-2 or TRBV6-3 and TRBJ2-5, with unresolved D. This CDR3 comprises 12 residues. The ends were cut back, 2 bases at V and 5 bases at J, with 6 bases in the middle. Germline V gene lookup returns CDR1 MNHEY and CDR2 SVGEGT.

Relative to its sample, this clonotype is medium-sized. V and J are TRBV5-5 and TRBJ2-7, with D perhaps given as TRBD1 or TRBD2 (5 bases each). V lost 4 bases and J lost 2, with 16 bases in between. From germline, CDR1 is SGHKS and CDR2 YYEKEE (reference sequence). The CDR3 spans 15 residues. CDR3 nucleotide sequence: TGTGCCAGCAGCATGACCGGGACCCCGACCTACGAGCAGTACTTC. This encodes CASSMTGTPTYEQYF.

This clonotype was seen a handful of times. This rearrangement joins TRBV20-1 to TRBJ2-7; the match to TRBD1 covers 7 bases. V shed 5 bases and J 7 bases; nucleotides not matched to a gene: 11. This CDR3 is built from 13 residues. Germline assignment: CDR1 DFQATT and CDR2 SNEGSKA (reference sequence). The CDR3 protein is CSAPTGFLREQYF. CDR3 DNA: TGCAGTGCTCCGACAGGGTTCCTCAGGGAGCAGTACTTC.

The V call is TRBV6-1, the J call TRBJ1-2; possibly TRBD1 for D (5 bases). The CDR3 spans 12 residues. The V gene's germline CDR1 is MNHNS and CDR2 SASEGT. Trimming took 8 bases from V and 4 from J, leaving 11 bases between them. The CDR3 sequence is CASGPGFYGYTF. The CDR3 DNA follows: TGTGCCAGCGGGCCAGGGTTCTATGGCTACACCTTC.

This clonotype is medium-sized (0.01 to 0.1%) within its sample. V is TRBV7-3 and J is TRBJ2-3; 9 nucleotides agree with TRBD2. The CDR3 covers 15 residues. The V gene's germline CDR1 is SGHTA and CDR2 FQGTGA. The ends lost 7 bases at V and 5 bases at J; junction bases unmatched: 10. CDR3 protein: CASTPGGGGVDTQYF. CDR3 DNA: TGTGCCAGCACCCCCGGGGGCGGGGGGGTAGATACGCAGTATTTT.

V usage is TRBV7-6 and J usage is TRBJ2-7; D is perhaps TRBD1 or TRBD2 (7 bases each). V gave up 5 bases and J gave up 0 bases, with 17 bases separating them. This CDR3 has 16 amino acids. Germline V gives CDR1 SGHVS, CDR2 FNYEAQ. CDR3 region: CASSRAAGGASYEQYF. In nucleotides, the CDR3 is TGTGCCAGCAGCCGCGCGGCAGGGGGGGCCTCCTACGAGCAGTACTTC.

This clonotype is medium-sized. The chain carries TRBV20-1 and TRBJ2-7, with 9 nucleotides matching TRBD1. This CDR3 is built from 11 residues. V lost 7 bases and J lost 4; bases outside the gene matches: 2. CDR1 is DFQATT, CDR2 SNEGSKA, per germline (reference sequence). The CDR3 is CSVDRGYEQYF. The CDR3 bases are TGCAGTGTGGACAGGGGTTACGAGCAGTACTTC.

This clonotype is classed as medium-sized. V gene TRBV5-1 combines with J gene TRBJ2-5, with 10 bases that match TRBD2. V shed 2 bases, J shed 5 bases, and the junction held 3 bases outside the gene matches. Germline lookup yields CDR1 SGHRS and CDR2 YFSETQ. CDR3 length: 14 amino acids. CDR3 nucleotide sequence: TGCGCCAGCAGCTTAGCGGGGGGGCCGGAGACCCAGTACTTC. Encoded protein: CASSLAGGPETQYF.

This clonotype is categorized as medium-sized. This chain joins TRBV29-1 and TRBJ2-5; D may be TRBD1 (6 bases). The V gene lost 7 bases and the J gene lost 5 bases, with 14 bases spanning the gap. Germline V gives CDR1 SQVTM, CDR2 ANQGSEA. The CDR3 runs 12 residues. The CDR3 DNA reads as TGCAGCGCCTCGAACAGGGAGGAGACCCAGTACTTC. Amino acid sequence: CSASNREETQYF.

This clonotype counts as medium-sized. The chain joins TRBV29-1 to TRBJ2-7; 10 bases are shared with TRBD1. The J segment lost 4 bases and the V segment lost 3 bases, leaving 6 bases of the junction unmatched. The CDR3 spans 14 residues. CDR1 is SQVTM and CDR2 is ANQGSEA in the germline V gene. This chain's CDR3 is CSVESGQGVYEQYF. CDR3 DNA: TGCAGCGTTGAGAGTGGACAGGGGGTGTACGAGCAGTACTTC.

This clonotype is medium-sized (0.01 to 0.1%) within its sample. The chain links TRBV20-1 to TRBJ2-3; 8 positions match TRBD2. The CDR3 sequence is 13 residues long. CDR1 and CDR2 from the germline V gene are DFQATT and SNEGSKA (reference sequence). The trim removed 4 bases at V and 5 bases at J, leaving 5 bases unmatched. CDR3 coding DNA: TGCAGTGCTACTCGGGGGGGAGGAGATACGCAGTATTTT. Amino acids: CSATRGGGDTQYF.

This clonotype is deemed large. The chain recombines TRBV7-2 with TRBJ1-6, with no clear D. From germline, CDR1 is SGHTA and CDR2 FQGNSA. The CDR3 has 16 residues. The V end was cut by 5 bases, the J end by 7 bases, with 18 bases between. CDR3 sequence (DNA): TGTGCCAGCAGCCCCGTTTTCGGAGGGCTCAATTCACCCCTCCACTTT. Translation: CASSPVFGGLNSPLHF.

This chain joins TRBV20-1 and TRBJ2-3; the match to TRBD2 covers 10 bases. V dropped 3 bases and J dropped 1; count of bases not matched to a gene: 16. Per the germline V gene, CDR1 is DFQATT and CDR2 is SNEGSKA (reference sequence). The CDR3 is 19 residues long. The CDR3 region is CSARGPRASGGERTDTQYF. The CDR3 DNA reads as TGCAGTGCTAGGGGACCTAGGGCTAGCGGGGGTGAACGCACAGATACGCAGTATTTT.

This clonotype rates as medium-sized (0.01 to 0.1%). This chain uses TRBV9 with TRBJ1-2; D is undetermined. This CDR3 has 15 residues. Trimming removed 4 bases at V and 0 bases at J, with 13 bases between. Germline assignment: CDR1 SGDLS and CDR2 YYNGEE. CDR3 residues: CASSLEARANYGYTF. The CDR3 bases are TGTGCCAGCAGCCTGGAGGCACGAGCTAACTATGGCTACACCTTC.

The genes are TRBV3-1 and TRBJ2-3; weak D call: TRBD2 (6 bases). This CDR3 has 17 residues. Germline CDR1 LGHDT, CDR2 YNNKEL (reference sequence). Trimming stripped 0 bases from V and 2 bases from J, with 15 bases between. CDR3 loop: CASSQDYKRVPTDTQYF. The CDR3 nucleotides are TGTGCCAGCAGCCAAGACTATAAGCGGGTACCCACAGATACGCAGTATTTT.

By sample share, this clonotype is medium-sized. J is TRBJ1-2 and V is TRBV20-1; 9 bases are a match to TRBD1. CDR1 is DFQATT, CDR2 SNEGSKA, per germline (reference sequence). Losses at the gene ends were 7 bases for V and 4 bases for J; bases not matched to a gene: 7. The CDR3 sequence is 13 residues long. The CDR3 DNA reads TGCAGTGTACCTAAGGACAGGGGCTATGGCTACACCTTC. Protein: CSVPKDRGYGYTF.

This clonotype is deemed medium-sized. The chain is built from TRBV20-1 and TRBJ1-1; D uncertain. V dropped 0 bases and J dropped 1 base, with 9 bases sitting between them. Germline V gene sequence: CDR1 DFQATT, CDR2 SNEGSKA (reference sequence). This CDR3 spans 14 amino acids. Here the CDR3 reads CSARDGTANTEAFF. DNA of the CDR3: TGCAGTGCTAGAGACGGTACGGCGAACACTGAAGCTTTCTTT.

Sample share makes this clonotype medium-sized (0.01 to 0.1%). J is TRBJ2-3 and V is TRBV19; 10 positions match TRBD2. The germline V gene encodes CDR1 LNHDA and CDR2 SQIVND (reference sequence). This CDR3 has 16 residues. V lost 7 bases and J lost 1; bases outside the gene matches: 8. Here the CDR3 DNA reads TGTGCCAGTACCCCCGTAGCGGGGGGCCGCACAGATACGCAGTATTTT. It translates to CASTPVAGGRTDTQYF.

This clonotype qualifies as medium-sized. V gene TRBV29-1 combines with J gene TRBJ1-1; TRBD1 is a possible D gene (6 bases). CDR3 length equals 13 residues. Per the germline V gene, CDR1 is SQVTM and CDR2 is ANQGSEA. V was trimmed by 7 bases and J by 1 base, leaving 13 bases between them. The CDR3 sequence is CSAQTGGNTEAFF. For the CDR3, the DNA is TGCAGCGCCCAGACAGGAGGGAACACTGAAGCTTTCTTT. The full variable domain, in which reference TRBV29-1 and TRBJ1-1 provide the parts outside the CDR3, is SAVISQKPSRDICQRGTSLTIQCQVDSQVTMMFWYRQQPGQSLTLIATANQGSEATYESGFVIDKFPISRPNLTFSTLTVSNMSPEDSSIYLCSAQTGGNTEAFFGQGTRLTVV.

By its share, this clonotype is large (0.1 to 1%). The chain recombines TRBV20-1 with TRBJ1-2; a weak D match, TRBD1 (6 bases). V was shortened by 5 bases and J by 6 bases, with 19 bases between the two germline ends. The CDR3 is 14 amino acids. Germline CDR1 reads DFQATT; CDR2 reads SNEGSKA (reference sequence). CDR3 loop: CSAALLGGSDGYTF. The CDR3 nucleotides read TGCAGTGCTGCCTTGTTGGGGGGCTCGGATGGCTACACCTTC.

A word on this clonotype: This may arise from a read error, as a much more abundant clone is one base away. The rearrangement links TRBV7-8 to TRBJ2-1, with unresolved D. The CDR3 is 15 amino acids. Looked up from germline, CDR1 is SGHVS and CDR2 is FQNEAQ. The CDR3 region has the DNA TGTGTCAGCAGCTTTCTCGGCGGAACCTACAATGAGCAGTTCTTC. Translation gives CVSSFLGGTYNEQFF.